These 20 T cell receptor beta chains share one sample of origin, sequenced in a study of lymphopenia after photon versus proton radiotherapy. Assay used: immunoSEQ multiplex PCR; TCRdb lists only in-frame clones, some missing. The top ten hold approximately 4.7% of the sample, which has around 160,000 clones, approximately 86% seen once. Sequencing used peripheral blood, obtained from a patient treated with photon-based radiotherapy. The receptors derive from a man aged 50 to 60 with gastric cancer.

The chain joins TRBV28 to TRBJ2-7; 7 bases line up with TRBD2. The germline CDR1 and CDR2 sequences are MDHEN and SYDVKM. This CDR3 has 15 amino acids. The V segment lost 6 bases and the J segment 1 base; nucleotides outside the gene matches: 9. CDR3 bases: TGTGCCAGCAGCCCTCTGAGCGGGACGTCCTACGAGCAGTACTTC. Translation: CASSPLSGTSYEQYF.

This chain uses TRBV5-1 with TRBJ2-7; TRBD2 aligns across 12 bases. This CDR3 has 18 residues. Germline trimming cut 4 bases from V and 5 bases from J; bases unmatched to any gene: 16. Germline-derived CDR1 and CDR2 are SGHRS and YFSETQ. CDR3 in amino acids: CASSPGTVGLAGRNEQYF. The CDR3 DNA reads as TGCGCCAGCAGCCCTGGGACGGTAGGACTAGCGGGAAGGAACGAGCAGTACTTC.

The CDR3 region is CASSPRTVSYEQYF. In nucleotides, the CDR3 is TGTGCCAGCAGCCCTAGGACAGTCTCCTACGAGCAGTACTTC. The rearrangement links TRBV14 to TRBJ2-7, with a weak D call TRBD1 (6 bases). Trimming took off 4 bases at V and 0 bases at J, with 10 bases between the two ends. The CDR3 length is 14 residues. Germline V gene lookup returns CDR1 SGHDN and CDR2 FVKESK.

The CDR3 here is CASSYTLLAGPYEQYF. Written as DNA, the CDR3 is TGTGCCAGCAGCTATACGTTGTTGGCCGGACCCTACGAGCAGTACTTC. The rearrangement joins TRBV5-6 to TRBJ2-7; D call uncertain. V was cut by 3 bases and J by 2 bases, with 18 bases left in between. CDR3 length: 16 amino acids. Per the germline V gene, CDR1 is SGHDT and CDR2 is YYEEEE.

The chain employs TRBV18 and TRBJ2-1, with a weak D call TRBD2 (6 bases). The germline V gene encodes CDR1 KGHSH and CDR2 LQKENI. Trimming stripped 3 bases from V and 4 bases from J, with 13 bases between. The CDR3 runs 15 residues. The CDR3 protein is CASSPRERAYNEQFF. CDR3 in DNA: TGTGCCAGCTCACCCCGGGAGAGGGCTTACAATGAGCAGTTCTTC.

The chain is built from TRBV9 and TRBJ1-2; 10 nucleotides match TRBD1. Germline lookup yields CDR1 SGDLS and CDR2 YYNGEE. CDR3 length: 15 residues. Germline trimming cut 4 bases from V and 2 bases from J; bases unmatched to any gene: 5. The CDR3 reads CASSPRTGGNYGYTF. CDR3 nucleotides: TGTGCCAGCAGCCCCCGGACAGGGGGAAACTATGGCTACACCTTC.

The chain couples TRBV7-9 to TRBJ1-1; TRBD1 matches at 7 bases. The CDR3 contains 14 residues. V lost 5 bases to trimming and J lost 1 base; unmatched junction nucleotides: 4. The germline CDR1 and CDR2 sequences are SEHNR and FQNEAQ (reference sequence). The CDR3 bases are TGTGCCAGCAGCCTGGGACAGCCGAACACTGAAGCTTTCTTT. It specifies CASSLGQPNTEAFF.

This clone was seen a handful of times. The V and J genes are TRBV29-1 and TRBJ1-4; D gene uncertain. The CDR3 consists of 12 residues. Germline loops: CDR1 SQVTM, CDR2 ANQGSEA. V lost 1 base to trimming and J lost 6 bases, with 6 bases between them. The CDR3 loop reads CSVEALDEKLFF. Here the CDR3 DNA reads TGCAGCGTTGAAGCTTTGGATGAAAAACTGTTTTTT. Full variable domain (missing parts from reference TRBV29-1 and TRBJ1-4): SAVISQKPSRDICQRGTSLTIQCQVDSQVTMMFWYRQQPGQSLTLIATANQGSEATYESGFVIDKFPISRPNLTFSTLTVSNMSPEDSSIYLCSVEALDEKLFFGSGTQLSVL.

The chain joins TRBV5-1 to TRBJ2-3; 7 bases map to TRBD1. CDR3 length equals 16 residues. Trimming took 0 bases from V and 0 from J; bases not matched to a gene: 4. Looked up from germline, CDR1 is SGHRS and CDR2 is YFSETQ. DNA of the CDR3: TGCGCCAGCAGCTTGGTCTCGGGACAGAGCACAGATACGCAGTATTTT. It is translated as CASSLVSGQSTDTQYF.

The gene calls are TRBV14 and TRBJ2-1, with 9 bases that match TRBD2. J gave up 7 bases and V 4 bases, and 5 bases lay outside the gene matches. Germline V gene data show CDR1 as SGHDN and CDR2 as FVKESK. This CDR3 has 14 amino acids. The CDR3 DNA follows: TGTGCCAGCAGCCGTAGCGGGAGTTTGAATGAGCAGTTCTTC. Translated: CASSRSGSLNEQFF.

V usage is TRBV4-1 and J usage is TRBJ1-4, with D unclear. There are 16 residues in the CDR3. Trimming cost V 0 bases and J 3 bases, with 11 bases left between them. Germline CDR1 MGHRA, CDR2 YSYEKL. The CDR3 loop reads CASSQDRGLSNEKLFF. The CDR3, as DNA: TGCGCCAGCAGCCAAGATAGAGGTCTTTCTAATGAAAAACTGTTTTTT.

CDR3 residues: CASSLGTSGRKTYEQYF. The CDR3 DNA reads TGTGCCAGCAGCTTAGGGACTAGCGGGAGGAAGACCTACGAGCAGTACTTC. The J gene is TRBJ2-7, the V gene TRBV7-2; 14 positions agree with TRBD2. Trimming at V came to 1 base and at J to 2 bases, leaving 4 bases not matched to a gene. Germline V gene data show CDR1 as SGHTA and CDR2 as FQGNSA. This CDR3 comprises 17 residues.

CDR3 protein: CASSLVALDYEQYF. The CDR3 DNA reads as TGTGCCAGCAGCTTAGTGGCTCTGGATTACGAGCAGTACTTC. This chain connects TRBV7-2 to TRBJ2-7; D gene ambiguous. The V and J ends lost 1 base and 4 bases respectively, with 11 bases between them. CDR1 is SGHTA and CDR2 is FQGNSA in the germline V gene. The CDR3 length is 14 residues.

The chain combines TRBV6-5 with TRBJ1-2; TRBD1 matches 9 bases. This CDR3 region has 14 residues. Germline V gene data show CDR1 as MNHEY and CDR2 as SVGAGI. Trimming took 2 bases from V and 4 from J; bases not matched to a gene: 2. CDR3 nucleotides: TGTGCCAGCAGTTACCCGACAGGGGGCTATGGCTACACCTTC. Protein product: CASSYPTGGYGYTF.

As concerns this clone: In the same sample, other DNA sequences code for this CDR3. V usage is TRBV9 and J usage is TRBJ2-5, with D hard to call. The CDR3 covers 12 residues. The germline gives CDR1 SGDLS, CDR2 YYNGEE. Trimming took 3 bases from V and 1 from J, leaving 4 bases between them. CDR3 bases: TGTGCCAGCAGCGCATCCCAAGAGACCCAGTACTTC. Translating gives CASSASQETQYF.

This rearrangement joins TRBV6-5 to TRBJ2-2, with TRBD2 matching 9 bases. This CDR3 has 15 residues. From germline, CDR1 is MNHEY and CDR2 SVGAGI. The V segment lost 5 bases and the J segment 0 bases; nucleotides outside the gene matches: 1. The CDR3 here is CASSRLAANTGELFF. The CDR3 DNA reads TGTGCCAGCAGTCGACTAGCGGCGAACACCGGGGAGCTGTTTTTT.

In this sample, this clone turned up a few times. The V and J genes are TRBV5-4 and TRBJ1-2; the D gene is possibly TRBD1 (5 bases). Germline lookup yields CDR1 SGHNT and CDR2 YYREEE (reference sequence). This CDR3 has 15 residues. V was clipped by 0 bases and J by 8 bases, with 17 bases between them. CDR3 DNA: TGTGCCAGCAGCTTGGGAGGGACCTGGCGGGGCGGCTACACCTTC. It is translated as CASSLGGTWRGGYTF.

The chain joins TRBV7-2 to TRBJ2-5; tentative D call: TRBD2 (6 bases). CDR3 length equals 16 residues. CDR1 and CDR2 from the germline V gene are SGHTA and FQGNSA. V lost 6 bases and J 5 bases, leaving 22 bases between the germline ends. Written as DNA, the CDR3 is TGTGCCAGCAGTCCGATTGGCGGGGATCGCTGGGAGACCCAGTACTTC. This encodes CASSPIGGDRWETQYF.

The chain combines TRBV5-6 with TRBJ2-7; D is unclear. The CDR3 is 12 residues long. Germline values: CDR1 SGHDT, CDR2 YYEEEE. V lost 2 bases and J 3 bases, leaving 6 bases between the germline ends. This CDR3 is CASSLGNYEQYF. The CDR3 DNA reads TGTGCCAGCAGCTTAGGCAACTACGAGCAGTACTTC.

The CDR3 DNA is TGTGCCAGCAGCTTAGTACCTAGCGGGAGGATGGTAAATGAGCAGTTCTTC. Protein: CASSLVPSGRMVNEQFF. J is TRBJ2-1 and V is TRBV11-2; 11 nucleotides line up with TRBD2. CDR1 and CDR2 from the germline V gene are SGHAT and FQNNGV. The CDR3 is 17 amino acids. V lost 1 base to trimming and J lost 7 bases; unmatched junction nucleotides: 9.